Included here is one T cell receptor (beta chain) sequence, with context. Its antigen is not yet known. Per-base quality was not reported, and no clone a single base away is much larger than it. The entry originates in a study of OX40 agonist ivuxolimab in advanced cancers. For the wider study: The costimulatory receptor OX40 (CD134) was targeted by ivuxolimab, a fully human IgG2 agonistic monoclonal antibody. Partial responses were achieved by three dose-escalation patients, of whom one had hepatocellular carcinoma and two had cutaneous melanoma. Among the approximately 50 dose-escalation patients, approximately 20 had hepatocellular carcinoma, roughly 15 melanoma, 9 renal cell carcinoma and 9 head and neck cancer. The paper describes the monotherapy dose-escalation part (N ≈ 52 patients) of the phase I trial of ivuxolimab. A male proportion of 70% to 90% and a mean age of approximately 61 years, ranging from roughly 23 to 79, were recorded for the dose-escalation cohort. Prior anti-PD-1, anti-PD-L1 or anti-CTLA-4 therapy was permitted, and approximately 40% of dose-escalation patients had received checkpoint inhibitors. Intravenous ivuxolimab was administered to patients every 2 weeks at six dose levels: 0.01, 0.1, 0.3, 1.5, 3 and 10 mg/kg. The purpose of peripheral TCRbeta sequencing was to test whether ivuxolimab changed TCR sequence diversity and led to clonal T-cell expansion.

General conclusions and limits of the study: Low levels of normalized T-cell clonal expansion were also seen in some patients who did not respond. Which antigens the clonally expanded peripheral T cells were specific for was not determined. In the 0.1-3.0 mg/kg groups, partial responders had among the lowest normalized peripheral clonal expansion, particularly in CD8+ T cells. After ivuxolimab, more expanded clones were found on average in CD8+ T cells than in CD4+ T cells. At doses from 0.1 to 3.0 mg/kg, clonal expansion was seen in both CD4+ and CD8+ blood T cells between baseline and week 6.

For sequencing of the TCRbeta CDR3 region, genomic DNA was extracted from the sorted cells. The immunoSEQ Assay was used to sequence the TCRbeta CDR3 regions. TCRdb re-hosts the immuneACCESS table, in-frame sequences only. Its copies lack some clones; in the studies checked, an unresolved V gene accounts for under half of them, and the cause for the rest is not known. Across this sample there are about 90,000 clones, with 70% to 90% seen only once. Clones ranked in the top ten supply nearly 7.5% of the sample. The trial excluded patients who had a history of autoimmune disease or who were on systemic immunosuppression. Peripheral blood for TCR sequencing was collected from all dose cohorts at baseline, on cycle 4 day 1, and on cycle 7 day 1. Samples were obtained from an open-label, multicenter, first-in-human phase I dose-escalation trial of ivuxolimab. The trial enrolled adults with locally advanced or metastatic head and neck squamous cell, hepatocellular, melanoma or renal cell carcinoma. CD4+ and CD8+ T cells were sorted separately from peripheral blood before TCR sequencing.

Inclusive of the bounding cysteine and phenylalanine, the CDR3 is 15 residues long. The entry retains the CDR3 DNA only, 45 bases that are in frame from base 1. From a lookup of the germline V gene, CDR1 and CDR2 are SGHDT and YYEEEE. Between the V and J ends, shortened by 2 bases and 6 bases respectively, the junction contains 15 bases. This specimen consisted of CD4+ or CD8+ T cells sorted from blood, obtained in a trial of the OX40 agonist ivuxolimab. The chain is encoded by TRBV5-6 joined to TRBJ1-5; 6 matching bases give a weak D call of TRBD1. This receptor was taken from an adult with an advanced solid tumor such as melanoma, head and neck, liver or kidney cancer. Read as DNA, the sequence is TGTGCCAGCAGCTTCGGCAGGGGTATAGGTCAGCCCCAGCATTTT. It is translated as CASSFGRGIGQPQHF.